The clone carrying this TCR beta chain was counted a few times. Its target is unknown. This may stem from a read error, because a much larger clone lies one nucleotide away. The CDR3 does not end in the conserved phenylalanine or tryptophan, so this is likely a read error. V lost 0 bases and J lost 6, with 15 bases in between. Germline V gene data show CDR1 as SQVTM and CDR2 as ANQGSEA. This CDR3 comprises 14 residues. The entry originates in a study of tumor-infiltrating lymphocytes in primary liver carcinoma. Whole-study context: Men as well as women, aged 30 to 69 years, made up the patients.

From approximately 0.5 ug of total RNA, TCR beta-specific cDNA was reverse-transcribed using a constant-region primer. Investigators got TCR beta libraries out of three nested multiplex PCR rounds, done with slightly modified ARM-PCR. The study ran its first two PCR rounds for roughly 11 cycles each, using TRBV1-TRBV30 forward primers and a C-beta reverse primer. TCRdb passed the multiplex PCR reads through MiXCR, listing each CDR3 protein once. This sample has tens of thousands of distinct CDR3 sequences, with around 80% found just once. Regarding the study as a whole: Only around 7-24% of top clones occurred in all five tumor regions. In tumor-adjacent and tumor-blood pairs, overlap was lower than in tumor region pairs.

Without any cell sorting, about 20-32 mg of bulk tissue yielded co-extracted RNA and DNA. The chain employs TRBV29-1 and TRBJ2-7; D possibly corresponds to TRBD2 (5 bases). This receptor was identified in a middle-aged man with primary liver carcinoma and hepatitis B virus infection. Material: liver tumor tissue from sampling region 5. Subset given: tumor region T5, tumor centre. CDR3 amino acids: CSVEDLVGVSEQYY. The DNA of the CDR3 is TGCAGCGTTGAAGACCTAGTGGGAGTCTCCGAGCAGTACTAC.